The 13 T cell receptor beta chains listed next were all sequenced from one sample in a study of identical twins. Each CDR3 protein is one row after TCRdb ran MiXCR on the 5' RACE reads. Here the sample spans 400,000 to 650,000 distinct CDR3 sequences, under 25% being singletons. Separately, the same data were catalogued under a study of T cells expressing NK-cell markers.

Material for sequencing was CD4+ T cells sorted from blood. The receptors shown here come from a young woman in good health.

Comments on this clonotype: One base away lies a much larger clone, so this may be a sequencing read error. The V and J genes are TRBV15 and TRBJ2-7, with D hard to call. Germline V gene lookup returns CDR1 LNHNV and CDR2 YYDKDF (reference sequence). The V and J ends lost 3 bases and 6 bases respectively, with 12 bases between them. CDR3 size: 13 residues. The DNA for the CDR3 is TGTGCCACCAGCAGTGACCTATTAGGCGAGCAGTACTTC. It translates to CATSSDLLGEQYF.

DNA of the CDR3: TGTGCCAGCAGGGGACAGACAACTAATGAAAAACTGTTTTTT. Protein: CASRGQTTNEKLFF. The rearrangement joins TRBV6-1 to TRBJ1-4; 7 bases map to TRBD1. The CDR3 loop spans 14 amino acids. The V segment lost 6 bases and the J segment 0 bases; nucleotides outside the gene matches: 1. Germline V lookup: CDR1 MNHNS, CDR2 SASEGT.

The chain uses TRBV5-1 and TRBJ2-1; 11 bases match TRBD2. J lost 8 bases, V lost 6 bases, and 16 bases had no gene match. The germline V gene encodes CDR1 SGHRS and CDR2 YFSETQ. The CDR3 contains 17 residues. The CDR3 sequence is CASKVGGTSGSLDEQFF. The CDR3 DNA reads as TGCGCCAGCAAGGTCGGGGGAACTAGCGGGAGTTTGGATGAGCAGTTCTTC. The entire variable domain, with the rest obtained from reference TRBV5-1 and TRBJ2-1, is as follows: KAGVTQTPRYLIKTRGQQVTLSCSPISGHRSVSWYQQTPGQGLQFLFEYFSETQRNKGNFPGRFSGRQFSNSRSEMNVSTLELGDSALYLCASKVGGTSGSLDEQFFGPGTRLTVL.

V usage is TRBV7-9 and J usage is TRBJ2-1; 8 positions agree with TRBD2. V was pared by 4 bases and J by 8 bases, with 7 bases of the junction left unmatched. The germline V gene encodes CDR1 SEHNR and CDR2 FQNEAQ (reference sequence). The CDR3 covers 14 residues. CDR3 sequence (DNA): TGTGCCAGCAGCTGGGCGGGGGGCAGCGATGAGCAGTTCTTC. Its translation: CASSWAGGSDEQFF.

This chain links TRBV5-6 with TRBJ2-3; weak D call: TRBD1 (5 bases). V shed 4 bases and J shed 10 bases, with 22 bases lying between them. The CDR3 loop spans 15 amino acids. Per germline, CDR1 SGHDT and CDR2 YYEEEE. The CDR3 nucleotides are TGTGCCAGCAGCCCAAACCACGGCCCGGCAGGGTCGCAGTATTTT. Its protein is CASSPNHGPAGSQYF.

This clonotype was recorded a few times. CDR3 nucleotide sequence: TGTGCCAGCAGCTCCGGGACCACCCCCGGGGAGCTGTTTTTT. The encoded protein is CASSSGTTPGELFF. This chain links TRBV7-2 with TRBJ2-2, with D tentatively TRBD1 or TRBD2 (5 bases each). The V and J ends lost 4 bases and 6 bases respectively, with 12 bases between them. There are 14 residues in the CDR3. Germline V gives CDR1 SGHTA, CDR2 FQGNSA.

The J gene is TRBJ2-6, the V gene TRBV11-2; 8 bases fit TRBD2. V lost 10 bases to trimming and J lost 3 bases; unmatched junction nucleotides: 8. Per germline, CDR1 SGHAT and CDR2 FQNNGV. The CDR3 extends over 15 amino acids. CDR3 nucleotide sequence: TGTGCCACCCACACGGGGGGGTTTGGGGCCAACGTCCTGACTTTC. It translates to CATHTGGFGANVLTF.

This clonotype was seen only a few times. The genes are TRBV20-1 and TRBJ2-1, with a tentative D call TRBD2 (6 bases). Germline assignment: CDR1 DFQATT and CDR2 SNEGSKA (reference sequence). V lost 0 bases and J 2 bases, leaving 14 bases between the germline ends. The CDR3 is 16 amino acids. CDR3 sequence reads: CSARDPKGGAYNEQFF. Here the CDR3 DNA reads TGCAGTGCTAGAGACCCGAAGGGAGGAGCCTACAATGAGCAGTTCTTC.

This clonotype has a handful of counts. The chain carries TRBV20-1 and TRBJ2-7, with D tentatively TRBD2 (5 bases). V lost 0 bases to trimming and J lost 0 bases, with 9 bases between them. The germline CDR1 and CDR2 sequences are DFQATT and SNEGSKA (reference sequence). This CDR3 spans 14 amino acids. CDR3 coding DNA: TGCAGTGCTAGAGATCCGGGGTACTCCTACGAGCAGTACTTC. Its translation: CSARDPGYSYEQYF.

This clonotype has more than one count but fewer than ten. V gene TRBV5-1 combines with J gene TRBJ2-7; no firm D call. Germline V lookup: CDR1 SGHRS, CDR2 YFSETQ. V lost 0 bases to trimming and J lost 6 bases, with 7 bases between them. The CDR3 contains 12 residues. The CDR3 is CASSLDRSEQYF. CDR3 coding DNA: TGCGCCAGCAGCTTGGATCGTTCCGAGCAGTACTTC.

This chain connects TRBV9 to TRBJ1-2; D might be TRBD1 (6 bases). The CDR3 is 15 amino acids. Trimming removed 0 bases at V and 5 bases at J, with 14 bases between. Looked up from germline, CDR1 is SGDLS and CDR2 is YYNGEE. CDR3: CASSVGRGLKYGYTF. The CDR3 bases are TGTGCCAGCAGCGTAGGCAGGGGTTTAAAGTATGGCTACACCTTC.

In its sample, this clonotype was seen a few times. The gene calls are TRBV29-1 and TRBJ1-5, with 7 bases lining up with TRBD1. CDR1 and CDR2 from the germline V gene are SQVTM and ANQGSEA. The CDR3 covers 13 residues. The J segment lost 7 bases and the V segment lost 3 bases, leaving 6 bases of the junction unmatched. The CDR3 nucleotides read TGCAGCGTTGAGACAGGGTTTGGACAGCCCCAGCATTTT. Its translation is CSVETGFGQPQHF.

The genes are TRBV6-1 and TRBJ1-4; D is possibly TRBD1 (6 bases). Germline V lookup: CDR1 MNHNS, CDR2 SASEGT. V lost 5 bases and J 8 bases, leaving 18 bases between the germline ends. The CDR3 sequence is 15 residues long. The CDR3 DNA is TGTGCCAGCAGTCGCAAGGGGGGGGCGAGGGAAAAACTGTTTTTT. Translation gives CASSRKGGAREKLFF.